A single TCR beta chain is shown here with its context. Its antigen is undetermined. Clones were sequenced by immunoSEQ multiplex PCR, and TCRdb holds only the in-frame ones, with some missing. Seen here are 130,000 or so clones, more than 80% observed once, and the top ten hold 5.4%. The CDR3 runs 16 residues. V lost 0 bases to trimming and J lost 10 bases, with 20 bases between them. Germline CDR1 is SGDLS and CDR2 is YYNGEE. These data come from a study of T cell responses to AZD1222 COVID-19 vaccine. About the study: Investigators merged groups given second doses at roughly 4 or roughly 12 weeks.

Findings and limits, study-wide: Per reports, nearly half of all spike-specific TCRs target regions that are unmutated in variants. Mostly white British, mostly female donors; authors suggested clonal diversity may be underestimated.

The sample here was peripheral blood, taken on day 0 of AZD1222 vaccination. This chain joins TRBV9 and TRBJ2-1; TRBD2 is a possible D gene (6 bases). The receptor comes from an adult in good health. Here the CDR3 reads CASSVGPLGLIKEQFF. The CDR3 coding sequence is TGTGCCAGCAGCGTAGGCCCTCTGGGACTGATTAAGGAGCAGTTCTTC.